Reported below is one T cell receptor beta chain. The sample comes from a study of cytomegalovirus exposure and HLA in healthy donors. V was cut by 4 bases and J by 0 bases, with 11 bases left in between. There are 15 residues in the CDR3. CDR1 is SGDLS, CDR2 YYNGEE, per germline. Amplification used 60 Vbeta primers and 13 Jbeta primers. The table came from immunoSEQ multiplex PCR; TCRdb's copy has only in-frame clones and leaves some out. Listed are fewer than 100,000 clones; approximately 1.6% falls within the top ten. The chain employs TRBV9 and TRBJ2-1; D unclear. The clonotype was recovered from a woman in her sixties in good health and CMV-seronegative. Sequencing was performed on PBMCs. The CDR3 DNA reads TGTGCCAGCAGCCCAGGCGCAGGCTCCTACAATGAGCAGTTCTTC. It is translated as CASSPGAGSYNEQFF.